The 24 T cell receptor beta chains below were found in one sample sequenced in a study of Ad26.COV2.S vaccination and SARS-CoV-2 variants. The table came from immunoSEQ multiplex PCR; TCRdb's copy has only in-frame clones and leaves some out. The sample includes 430,000 or so clones, around nine tenths of them seen just once. As for treatment: roughly 20 received Ad26.COV2.S at low or high dose, single or two shots; 5 received placebo; per-sample allocation not given. Repertoires come from day 63 after the first vaccine or placebo injection. The sample consisted of peripheral blood, taken in a trial of Ad26.COV2.S vaccine versus placebo. The receptors stem from a person aged 18 to 65 who received the Ad26.COV2.S COVID-19 vaccine or a placebo.

The chain has TRBV4-2 and TRBJ2-1, with 13 nucleotides matching TRBD2. The germline V gene encodes CDR1 LGHNA and CDR2 YNFKEQ. The CDR3 extends over 17 amino acids. The junction had 12 bases not matched to a gene; V was cut back by 4 bases and J by 9 bases. CDR3 region: CASSPGLAGYPPGEQFF. The CDR3 region has the DNA TGTGCCAGCAGCCCGGGACTAGCGGGATACCCGCCCGGTGAGCAGTTCTTC.

V gene TRBV3-1 (or the pseudogene TRBV3-2) combines with J gene TRBJ1-4, with D possibly being TRBD1 (6 bases). Trimming pared 1 base from V and 16 bases from J, leaving 10 bases between. The CDR3 is made up of 11 amino acids. Looked up from germline, CDR1 is LGHDT and CDR2 is YNNKEL (reference sequence). The CDR3 nucleotides read TGTGCCAGCAGCCAAGGCGGGACACCGTTTTTT. It specifies CASSQGGTPFF.

This chain joins TRBV27 and TRBJ1-5; D gene unclear. There are 15 residues in the CDR3. The V end was cut by 2 bases, the J end by 6 bases, with 14 bases between. CDR1 and CDR2 from the germline V gene are MNHEY and SMNVEV (reference sequence). The CDR3 protein is CASSLSGVGRQPQHF. The CDR3 nucleotides read TGTGCCAGCAGTTTAAGTGGGGTAGGGCGTCAGCCCCAGCATTTT.

The chain carries TRBV27 and TRBJ2-3; 12 bases are shared with TRBD2. Germline V gene data show CDR1 as MNHEY and CDR2 as SMNVEV (reference sequence). This CDR3 is 17 amino acids long. J was trimmed by 5 bases and V by 2 bases; bases with no gene match: 8. In DNA form, the CDR3 reads TGTGCCAGCAGTTTAGCCGCTAGCGGGAGGGCTGAAGATACGCAGTATTTT. This translates into CASSLAASGRAEDTQYF.

Turning to this clone: This same CDR3 is encoded by further DNA sequences in the sample. This chain uses TRBV27 with TRBJ2-5; the D gene is possibly TRBD1 (5 bases). The germline V gene encodes CDR1 MNHEY and CDR2 SMNVEV (reference sequence). The CDR3 has 12 residues. V lost 4 bases to trimming and J lost 4 bases, with 7 bases between them. CDR3 amino acids: CASSSRGETQYF. The CDR3 coding sequence is TGTGCCAGCAGTTCTAGGGGAGAGACCCAGTACTTC.

The chain is built from TRBV3-1 (or the pseudogene TRBV3-2) and TRBJ1-1; D is undetermined. Germline CDR1 and CDR2: LGHDT and YNNKEL (reference sequence). This CDR3 spans 15 amino acids. Trimming removed 4 bases at V and 2 bases at J, with 14 bases between. CDR3 sequence (DNA): TGTGCCAGCAGCCGACCGGCCGGGTCAAACACTGAAGCTTTCTTT. Amino acids: CASSRPAGSNTEAFF.

The chain recombines TRBV7-9 with TRBJ2-1; TRBD2 might be the D (5 bases). CDR1 SEHNR and CDR2 FQNEAQ come from the germline V gene (reference sequence). Trimming pared 6 bases from V and 3 bases from J, leaving 12 bases between. The length of the CDR3 is 14 residues. For the CDR3, the DNA is TGTGCCAGCAGGGAGGACGCCCGCTACAATGAGCAGTTCTTC. Translated, it gives CASREDARYNEQFF.

J is TRBJ2-2 and V is TRBV28, with 10 bases that match TRBD1. The CDR3 consists of 18 residues. V dropped 0 bases and J dropped 5; count of bases not matched to a gene: 9. Germline V CDR1 and CDR2: MDHEN, SYDVKM. DNA of the CDR3: TGTGCCAGCAGTTTATGGTCCGGACAGGGGGTGGAGACCGGGGAGCTGTTTTTT. Protein product: CASSLWSGQGVETGELFF.

This sequence joins TRBV5-1 and TRBJ1-6; D remains ambiguous. In germline, CDR1 is SGHRS, CDR2 YFSETQ. V dropped 0 bases and J dropped 7 bases, with 5 bases sitting between them. There are 13 residues in the CDR3. The CDR3 nucleotides are TGCGCCAGCAGCTTGGCCGAGAATTCACCCCTCCACTTT. This sequence encodes CASSLAENSPLHF.

The V call is TRBV7-9, the J call TRBJ1-3; possible D gene TRBD1, 6 bases. Between the trimmed V and J ends, which lost 4 bases and 0 bases, there was a span of 7 bases. This CDR3 spans 14 amino acids. Germline assignment: CDR1 SEHNR and CDR2 FQNEAQ (reference sequence). The DNA for the CDR3 is TGTGCCAGCAGCTCGACAGGCTCTGGAAACACCATATATTTT. Its protein product is CASSSTGSGNTIYF. Using reference TRBV7-9 and TRBJ1-3 for the parts outside the CDR3, the full variable domain is DTGVSQNPRHKITKRGQNVTFRCDPISEHNRLYWYRQTLGQGPEFLTYFQNEAQLEKSRLLSDRFSAERPKGSFSTLEIQRTEQGDSAMYLCASSSTGSGNTIYFGEGSWLTVV.

This chain links TRBV9 with TRBJ2-1, with D tentatively TRBD2 (5 bases). The CDR3 length is 15 residues. Trimming took off 3 bases at V and 4 bases at J, with 14 bases between the two ends. The V gene's germline CDR1 is SGDLS and CDR2 YYNGEE. DNA for the CDR3: TGTGCCAGCAGCGGGCGAGGCGGGCTATACAATGAGCAGTTCTTC. Translating gives CASSGRGGLYNEQFF.

This chain joins TRBV6-5 and TRBJ1-2, with 8 bases matching TRBD1. This CDR3 region has 12 residues. The germline V gene encodes CDR1 MNHEY and CDR2 SVGAGI. The V and J ends lost 8 bases and 8 bases, in that order; junction bases with no gene match: 7. The CDR3: CASGQGAWGYTF. CDR3 DNA sequence: TGTGCCAGCGGCCAGGGGGCTTGGGGCTACACCTTC.

V usage is TRBV10-1 and J usage is TRBJ2-1, with D unresolved. The V gene's germline CDR1 is WNHNN and CDR2 SYGVQD (reference sequence). The CDR3 spans 14 residues. The germline V and J ends were trimmed by 3 bases and 4 bases, with 10 bases remaining between them. The CDR3 nucleotides read TGCGCCAGCAGTGATCGTCCAAGTTACAATGAGCAGTTCTTC. The encoded protein is CASSDRPSYNEQFF.

CDR3 sequence reads: CASSSWTGNTEAFF. The DNA of the CDR3 is TGTGCCAGCAGCTCTTGGACAGGGAACACTGAAGCTTTCTTT. The chain carries TRBV28 and TRBJ1-1, with 7 bases lining up with TRBD1. The CDR3 sequence is 14 residues long. Per germline, CDR1 MDHEN and CDR2 SYDVKM. With 6 bases clipped from V and 1 base from J, the junction kept 5 bases outside the gene matches.

The chain uses TRBV18 and TRBJ2-2, with 7 bases aligning to TRBD2. There are 16 residues in the CDR3. The V gene's germline CDR1 is KGHSH and CDR2 LQKENI. The ends lost 3 bases at V and 0 bases at J; junction bases unmatched: 4. The CDR3 sequence is CASSPLGGSNTGELFF. For the CDR3, the DNA is TGTGCCAGCTCACCCCTGGGGGGGTCGAACACCGGGGAGCTGTTTTTT.

The genes are TRBV7-9 and TRBJ2-7, with a tentative D call TRBD2 (6 bases). CDR1 and CDR2 from the germline V gene are SEHNR and FQNEAQ (reference sequence). The length of the CDR3 is 13 residues. Trimming took off 5 bases at V and 3 bases at J, with 11 bases between the two ends. This chain's CDR3 is CASSRSGDYEQYF. CDR3 sequence (DNA): TGTGCCAGCAGCCGTTCGGGGGACTACGAGCAGTACTTC.

The V gene is TRBV10-2, the J gene TRBJ1-1; TRBD1 agrees at 7 bases. Germline V gene sequence: CDR1 WSHSY, CDR2 SAAADI. V lost 7 bases to trimming and J lost 1 base; unmatched junction nucleotides: 3. The CDR3 length is 13 residues. CDR3: CASTRQGNTEAFF. CDR3 nucleotides: TGCGCCAGCACCCGACAGGGGAACACTGAAGCTTTCTTT.

The chain has TRBV5-1 and TRBJ2-3, with D uncertain. The germline V and J ends were trimmed by 0 bases and 2 bases, with 10 bases remaining between them. Germline values: CDR1 SGHRS, CDR2 YFSETQ. CDR3 length: 15 residues. The DNA of the CDR3 is TGCGCCAGCAGCTTGGGGCAGATATCCACAGATACGCAGTATTTT. It is translated as CASSLGQISTDTQYF.

The chain employs TRBV9 and TRBJ2-5, with D unclear. CDR3 length: 16 amino acids. Germline V gene lookup returns CDR1 SGDLS and CDR2 YYNGEE. Trimming stripped 0 bases from V and 5 bases from J, with 17 bases between. In DNA, the CDR3 is TGTGCCAGCAGCGTAGGTGTCCATCACATAGTGGAGACCCAGTACTTC. Translating it yields CASSVGVHHIVETQYF.

As to this clone: Other DNA sequences of this sample code for an identical CDR3. The chain combines TRBV6-6 with TRBJ1-2; D is undetermined. The germline V gene has CDR1 MNHNY and CDR2 SVGAGI (reference sequence). Deletions cut 2 bases from V and 2 bases from J, with 6 bases between. CDR3 length equals 13 residues. The CDR3 nucleotides read TGTGCCAGCAGTTACGGTCAGAACTATGGCTACACCTTC. Translated: CASSYGQNYGYTF.

This chain joins TRBV28 and TRBJ1-2, with D maybe TRBD1 (6 bases). Trimming cost V 6 bases and J 6 bases, with 14 bases left between them. The CDR3 runs 13 residues. CDR1 is MDHEN, CDR2 SYDVKM, per germline. The CDR3 here is CASSKVAGDGYTF. Here the CDR3 DNA reads TGTGCCAGCAGCAAGGTGGCAGGGGATGGCTACACCTTC.

For the CDR3, the DNA is TGTGCCAGCAGCCCCGCAGCTAGCGGGAGAACCCACGAGCAGTACTTC. It is translated as CASSPAASGRTHEQYF. The V call is TRBV4-2, the J call TRBJ2-7; 10 nucleotides line up with TRBD2. Losses at the gene ends were 4 bases for V and 5 bases for J; bases not matched to a gene: 11. The CDR3 runs to 16 residues. The V gene's germline CDR1 is LGHNA and CDR2 YNFKEQ.

This chain uses TRBV24-1 with TRBJ2-7, with D perhaps given as TRBD1 or TRBD2 (8 bases each). V was pared by 2 bases and J by 4 bases, with 17 bases between. The germline V gene encodes CDR1 KGHDR and CDR2 SFDVKD. This CDR3 is 16 amino acids long. The CDR3 reads CATSDSGGTGPYEQYF. In DNA form, the CDR3 reads TGTGCCACCAGTGATTCGGGGGGGACAGGTCCTTACGAGCAGTACTTC.

The rearrangement uses TRBV5-4 and TRBJ2-3, with 12 bases identical to TRBD2. V shed 4 bases, J shed 4 bases, and the junction held 13 bases outside the gene matches. Germline V gene data show CDR1 as SGHNT and CDR2 as YYREEE (reference sequence). CDR3 size: 18 residues. The CDR3 sequence is CASSLRASGRAMADTQYF. The CDR3 DNA sequence: TGTGCCAGCAGCCTCCGGGCTAGCGGGAGGGCGATGGCAGATACGCAGTATTTT.